Each of the 7 T cell receptor beta chains below was sequenced from the same sample in a study of naive and memory T cell subsets. A UMI-containing oligonucleotide was joined by 3' ligation to the TCR cDNA template. Amplification of ligated cDNA took four PCR rounds with SP2 and nested alpha and beta constant primers. MiXCR, run by TCRdb on the 5' RACE reads, gives a single entry per CDR3 protein. The data show 30,000 or so distinct CDR3 sequences, over 15% seen once. These receptors originate from a female donor in good health.

This clonotype was picked up many times. The chain combines TRBV20-1 with TRBJ2-6, with D unresolved. Looked up from germline, CDR1 is DFQATT and CDR2 is SNEGSKA (reference sequence). The CDR3 is 14 residues long. V lost 8 bases and J 2 bases, leaving 13 bases between the germline ends. CDR3: CSSTLAPGANVLTF. The CDR3 DNA is TGCAGTTCAACCCTGGCTCCTGGGGCCAACGTCCTGACTTTC.

This clonotype was observed many times. The CDR3 DNA sequence: TGCAGCGTTGTTCTTTGGGGACAGATGGCCAAAAACATTCAGTACTTC. This codes for CSVVLWGQMAKNIQYF. V is TRBV29-1 and J is TRBJ2-4; 7 positions match TRBD1. With 4 bases clipped from V and 1 base from J, the junction kept 10 bases outside the gene matches. The CDR3 loop spans 16 amino acids. The germline V gene encodes CDR1 SQVTM and CDR2 ANQGSEA. Based on the CDR3 plus reference TRBV29-1 and TRBJ2-4, the full variable domain is SAVISQKPSRDICQRGTSLTIQCQVDSQVTMMFWYRQQPGQSLTLIATANQGSEATYESGFVIDKFPISRPNLTFSTLTVSNMSPEDSSIYLCSVVLWGQMAKNIQYFGAGTRLSVL.

The chain employs TRBV10-3 and TRBJ2-5; D might be TRBD2 (6 bases). Trimming left V 6 bases short and J 7 bases short, with 18 bases between. The CDR3 is made up of 14 amino acids. The germline CDR1 and CDR2 sequences are ENHRY and SYGVKD. The CDR3, as DNA: TGTGCCATCAGCGAGGAGGGTCGTGGCGGGACCCAGTACTTC. Its translation: CAISEEGRGGTQYF.

This clonotype was picked up a small number of times. V is TRBV20-1 and J is TRBJ2-7; 9 positions agree with TRBD1. Germline trimming cut 6 bases from V and 6 bases from J; bases unmatched to any gene: 33. CDR1 and CDR2 (germline): DFQATT, SNEGSKA (reference sequence). CDR3 length: 21 amino acids. CDR3 in amino acids: CSARYYGVGTGLVGYTTEQYF. CDR3 sequence (DNA): TGCAGTGCCCGATATTACGGGGTAGGGACAGGGCTTGTTGGTTATACAACCGAGCAGTACTTC.

By its share, this clonotype is medium-sized (0.01 to 0.1%). The chain employs TRBV6-5 and TRBJ2-3; 9 bases are a match to TRBD1. Per germline, CDR1 MNHEY and CDR2 SVGAGI. This CDR3 comprises 15 residues. V dropped 6 bases and J dropped 4; count of bases not matched to a gene: 8. For the CDR3, the DNA is TGTGCCAGCAGAAGGGGACAGGGTGGTCCAGATACGCAGTATTTT. Translation gives CASRRGQGGPDTQYF.

This sequence joins TRBV29-1 and TRBJ1-2; no definite D call. Germline-derived CDR1 and CDR2 are SQVTM and ANQGSEA. CDR3 size: 13 residues. The V gene lost 8 bases and the J gene lost 0 bases, with 13 bases spanning the gap. DNA for the CDR3: TGCAGCACCCACAGCTTAGCTAACTATGGCTACACCTTC. Its translation: CSTHSLANYGYTF.

This clonotype was counted between two and nine times. This chain links TRBV9 with TRBJ2-7; D is perhaps TRBD1 or TRBD2 (5 bases each). V was trimmed by 1 base and J by 2 bases, leaving 10 bases between them. The CDR3 covers 14 residues. Germline CDR1 SGDLS, CDR2 YYNGEE. The CDR3 loop is CASSVSGATYEQYF. In nucleotides, the CDR3 is TGTGCCAGCAGCGTATCCGGGGCCACCTACGAGCAGTACTTC.